This TCR beta chain was observed in a study of blood T cell repertoires in COVID-19. Background on the study: From the United States, Italy and Spain came samples of acute and convalescent COVID-19. Nucleic acid was either cDNA or gDNA, and it came from T cells, B-cell-depleted T cells, or PBMCs.

Germline V gene data show CDR1 as SSHAT and CDR2 as FNYEAQ (reference sequence). The CDR3 covers 13 residues. How the authors handled the data: Reference gene primer amplification in the assay estimated nucleated cell counts. The protocol was immunoSEQ multiplex PCR, while the TCRdb copy is restricted to in-frame clones and leaves out a portion. The DNA was the basis for D and trimming; V, J and clone size are from that table. Here the sample spans 85,000 to 100,000 clones, around 88% being singletons. Followed over time, Seattle patients had been enrolled while infection was active. Points on this clone: Its ends do not fully match the called genes, so a read error is possible.

The sequence was collected from a man aged 45 to 65 with COVID-19, enrolled during active disease. Source material: peripheral blood. This chain connects TRBV7-7 to TRBJ2-5, with D unresolved. CDR3 nucleotides: TGTGCTAGCAGCTTAGGAGCAGCGGAGACCCAGTACTTC. Residues: CASSLGAAETQYF.